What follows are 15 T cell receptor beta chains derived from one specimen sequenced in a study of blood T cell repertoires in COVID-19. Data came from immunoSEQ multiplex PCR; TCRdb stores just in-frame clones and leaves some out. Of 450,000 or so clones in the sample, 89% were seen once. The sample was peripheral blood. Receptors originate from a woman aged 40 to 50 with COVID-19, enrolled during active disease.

This chain's CDR3 is CASSFGGVQPQHF. CDR3 bases: TGTGCCAGCAGCTTCGGAGGGGTTCAGCCCCAGCATTTT. The chain is built from TRBV13 and TRBJ1-5; D possibly corresponds to TRBD1 (5 bases). The length of the CDR3 is 13 residues. Germline assignment: CDR1 PRHDT and CDR2 FYEKMQ (reference sequence). Trimming cost V 3 bases and J 6 bases, with 9 bases left between them.

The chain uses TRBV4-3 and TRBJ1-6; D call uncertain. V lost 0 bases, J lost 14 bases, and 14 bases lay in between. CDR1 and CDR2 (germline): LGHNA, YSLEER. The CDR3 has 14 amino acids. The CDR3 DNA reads TGCGCCAGCAGCCAAGACGGAGGGTGGTTGGCCCTCCACTTT. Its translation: CASSQDGGWLALHF.

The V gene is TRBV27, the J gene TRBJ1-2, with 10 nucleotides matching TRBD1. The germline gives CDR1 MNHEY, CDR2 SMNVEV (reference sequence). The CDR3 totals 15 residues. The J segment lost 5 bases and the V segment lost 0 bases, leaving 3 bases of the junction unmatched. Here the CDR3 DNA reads TGTGCCAGCAGTTTATCCCCGGGACAGGGGTATGGCTACACCTTC. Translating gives CASSLSPGQGYGYTF.

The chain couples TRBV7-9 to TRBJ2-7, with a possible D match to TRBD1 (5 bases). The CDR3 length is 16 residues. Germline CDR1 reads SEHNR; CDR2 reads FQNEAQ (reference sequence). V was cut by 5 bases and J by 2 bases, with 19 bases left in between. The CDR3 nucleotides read TGTGCCAGCAGCCCATTGCAGGGAAGAAGGCCCTACGAGCAGTACTTC. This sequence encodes CASSPLQGRRPYEQYF.

In DNA form, the CDR3 reads TGTGCCAGCAGCTTAGTGCTACAGGGGGGTACTGAAGCTTTCTTT. Its translation is CASSLVLQGGTEAFF. The J gene is TRBJ1-1, the V gene TRBV7-9, with 8 nucleotides matching TRBD1. The trim removed 1 base at V and 5 bases at J, leaving 6 bases unmatched. Looked up from germline, CDR1 is SEHNR and CDR2 is FQNEAQ (reference sequence). The CDR3 spans 15 residues.

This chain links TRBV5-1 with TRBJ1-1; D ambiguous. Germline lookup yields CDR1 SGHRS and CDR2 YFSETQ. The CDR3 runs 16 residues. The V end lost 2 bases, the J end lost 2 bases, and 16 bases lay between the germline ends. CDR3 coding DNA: TGCGCCAGCAGCTTCGGGTATATGGCCGGAAACACTGAAGCTTTCTTT. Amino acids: CASSFGYMAGNTEAFF. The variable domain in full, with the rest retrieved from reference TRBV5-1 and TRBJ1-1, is KAGVTQTPRYLIKTRGQQVTLSCSPISGHRSVSWYQQTPGQGLQFLFEYFSETQRNKGNFPGRFSGRQFSNSRSEMNVSTLELGDSALYLCASSFGYMAGNTEAFFGQGTRLTVV.

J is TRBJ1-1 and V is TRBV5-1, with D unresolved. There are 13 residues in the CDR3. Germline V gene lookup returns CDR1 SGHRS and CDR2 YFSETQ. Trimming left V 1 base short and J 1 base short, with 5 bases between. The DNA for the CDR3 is TGCGCCAGCAGCTTGCGCGCGAACACTGAAGCTTTCTTT. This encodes CASSLRANTEAFF.

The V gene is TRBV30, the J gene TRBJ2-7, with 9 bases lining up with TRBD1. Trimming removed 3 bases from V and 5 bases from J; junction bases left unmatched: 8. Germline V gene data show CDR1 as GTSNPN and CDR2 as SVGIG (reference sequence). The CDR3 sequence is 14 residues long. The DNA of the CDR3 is TGTGCCTGGAGAGGACAGGGGAAGCGGAACGAGCAGTACTTC. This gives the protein CAWRGQGKRNEQYF.

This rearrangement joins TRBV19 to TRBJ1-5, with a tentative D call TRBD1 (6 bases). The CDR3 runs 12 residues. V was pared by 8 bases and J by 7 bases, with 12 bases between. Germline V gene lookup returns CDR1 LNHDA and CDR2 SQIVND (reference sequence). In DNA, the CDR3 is TGTGCCAGTTCGAGGGGGTGGCAGCCCCAGCATTTT. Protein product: CASSRGWQPQHF.

The CDR3, as DNA: TGTGCCAGCAGCCACAGGGTTCAAGAGACCCAGTACTTC. Its translation is CASSHRVQETQYF. This chain uses TRBV11-3 with TRBJ2-5, with TRBD1 as a possible D gene (6 bases). The CDR3 loop spans 13 amino acids. In germline, CDR1 is SGHNT, CDR2 YENEEA. V dropped 5 bases and J dropped 2 bases, with 9 bases sitting between them.

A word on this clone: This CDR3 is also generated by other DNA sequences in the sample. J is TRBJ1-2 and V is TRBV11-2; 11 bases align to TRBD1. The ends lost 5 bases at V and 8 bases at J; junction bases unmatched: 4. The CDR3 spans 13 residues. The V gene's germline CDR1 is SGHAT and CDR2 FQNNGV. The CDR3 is CASSRTGGNGYTF. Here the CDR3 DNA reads TGTGCCAGCAGCCGGACAGGGGGCAACGGCTACACCTTC.

CDR3 sequence: CASSPTSPGGGGYTF. CDR3 coding DNA: TGTGCCAGCAGCCCTACTTCCCCAGGGGGCGGTGGCTACACCTTC. The chain employs TRBV11-2 and TRBJ1-2; 8 bases are shared with TRBD1. This CDR3 has 15 amino acids. With 5 bases clipped from V and 7 bases from J, the junction kept 12 bases outside the gene matches. The germline V gene encodes CDR1 SGHAT and CDR2 FQNNGV.

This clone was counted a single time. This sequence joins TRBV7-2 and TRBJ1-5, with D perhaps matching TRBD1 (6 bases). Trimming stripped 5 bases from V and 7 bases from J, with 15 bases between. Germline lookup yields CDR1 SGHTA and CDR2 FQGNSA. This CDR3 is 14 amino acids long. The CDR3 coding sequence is TGTGCCAGCAGCATCGGGGGGGCGGGACAGCCCCAGCATTTT. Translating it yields CASSIGGAGQPQHF.

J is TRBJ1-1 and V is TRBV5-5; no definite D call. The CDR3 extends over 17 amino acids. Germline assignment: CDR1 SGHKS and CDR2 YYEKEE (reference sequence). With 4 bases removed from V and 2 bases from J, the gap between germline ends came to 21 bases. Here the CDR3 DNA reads TGTGCCAGCAGCCTTGAACACAGAGTGAGTTATAACACTGAAGCTTTCTTT. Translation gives CASSLEHRVSYNTEAFF. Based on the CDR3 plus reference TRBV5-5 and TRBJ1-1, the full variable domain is DAGVTQSPTHLIKTRGQQVTLRCSPISGHKSVSWYQQVLGQGPQFIFQYYEKEERGRGNFPDRFSARQFPNYSSELNVNALLLGDSALYLCASSLEHRVSYNTEAFFGQGTRLTVV.

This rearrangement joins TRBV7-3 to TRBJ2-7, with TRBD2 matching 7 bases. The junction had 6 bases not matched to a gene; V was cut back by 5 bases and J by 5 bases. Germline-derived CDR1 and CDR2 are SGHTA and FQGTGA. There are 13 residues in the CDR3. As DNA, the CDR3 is TGTGCCAGCAGCGCGGGGGTTTGGAACGAGCAGTACTTC. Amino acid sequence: CASSAGVWNEQYF. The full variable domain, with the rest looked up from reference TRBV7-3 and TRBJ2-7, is GAGVSQTPSNKVTEKGKYVELRCDPISGHTALYWYRQSLGQGPEFLIYFQGTGAADDSGLPNDRFFAVRPEGSVSTLKIQRTERGDSAVYLCASSAGVWNEQYFGPGTRLTVT.